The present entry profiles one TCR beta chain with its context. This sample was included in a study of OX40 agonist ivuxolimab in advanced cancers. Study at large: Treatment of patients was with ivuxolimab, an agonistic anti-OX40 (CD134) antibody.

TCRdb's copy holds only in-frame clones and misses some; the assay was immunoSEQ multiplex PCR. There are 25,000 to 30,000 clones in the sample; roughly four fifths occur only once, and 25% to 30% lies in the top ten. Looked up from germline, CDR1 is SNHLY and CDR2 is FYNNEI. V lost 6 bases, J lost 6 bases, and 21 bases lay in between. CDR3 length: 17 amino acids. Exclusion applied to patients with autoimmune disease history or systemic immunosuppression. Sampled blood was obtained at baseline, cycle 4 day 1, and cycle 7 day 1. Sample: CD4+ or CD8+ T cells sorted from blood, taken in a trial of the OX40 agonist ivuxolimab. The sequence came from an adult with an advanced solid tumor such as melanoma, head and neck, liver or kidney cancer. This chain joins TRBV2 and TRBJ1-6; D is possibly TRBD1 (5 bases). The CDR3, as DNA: TGTGCCAGCAGGGGGACTTACGTGAACCCGGGTAATTCACCCCTCCACTTT. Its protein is CASRGTYVNPGNSPLHF.